This TCR beta chain was profiled in a study of blood T cell repertoires in COVID-19. Study summary: COVID-19 samples from acute and convalescent phases originated in the United States, Italy and Spain. Sample material is recorded as cDNA or gDNA derived from T cells, B-cell-depleted T cells, or PBMCs.

Original processing notes: Amplification of reference gene primers was used by the study to estimate nucleated cell counts. Profiling relied on immunoSEQ multiplex PCR, and the TCRdb table lists in-frame clones only, not all of them. V and J calls plus clone size are reproduced from that table; the DNA served to infer D and trimming. The repertoire holds 65,000 to 95,000 clones, with approximately 90% as singletons. Trimming cost V 6 bases and J 6 bases, with 17 bases left between them. Germline V gene lookup returns CDR1 MDHEN and CDR2 SYDVKM. This CDR3 contains 14 residues. V and J are TRBV28 and TRBJ1-2; possible D gene TRBD1, 5 bases. The sequence derives from a man in his sixties or seventies with active or convalescent COVID-19. Input material: peripheral blood. The CDR3 protein is CASREGQGSDGYTF. As DNA, the CDR3 is TGTGCCAGCAGGGAGGGGCAGGGAAGCGATGGCTACACCTTC.